The T cell receptor beta chain described here comes from a study of T cell responses to AZD1222 COVID-19 vaccine. Whole-study results and caveats: Repertoires were sampled only after the peak T cell response. Regions 160-218 and 743-854 held dominance among vaccine-associated CD4 TCRs, which spanned spike.

Clones were read by immunoSEQ multiplex PCR, and TCRdb kept only the in-frame ones, dropping some. Of roughly 160,000 clones listed, roughly 90% are singletons. On this clone itself: Its antigen is as yet unknown.

The TCR comes from an adult in good health. Specimen: peripheral blood, collected on day 0 of AZD1222 vaccination.

Here the CDR3 DNA reads TGTGCCAGCAGCCAAGCAGCCCTGGCCGGTCACGGTAATTCACCCCTCCACTTT. This sequence encodes CASSQAALAGHGNSPLHF. The V and J genes are TRBV4-2 and TRBJ1-6; no clear D gene. The germline gives CDR1 LGHNA, CDR2 YNFKEQ. The length of the CDR3 is 18 residues. Trimming took 1 base from V and 6 from J, leaving 19 bases between them.